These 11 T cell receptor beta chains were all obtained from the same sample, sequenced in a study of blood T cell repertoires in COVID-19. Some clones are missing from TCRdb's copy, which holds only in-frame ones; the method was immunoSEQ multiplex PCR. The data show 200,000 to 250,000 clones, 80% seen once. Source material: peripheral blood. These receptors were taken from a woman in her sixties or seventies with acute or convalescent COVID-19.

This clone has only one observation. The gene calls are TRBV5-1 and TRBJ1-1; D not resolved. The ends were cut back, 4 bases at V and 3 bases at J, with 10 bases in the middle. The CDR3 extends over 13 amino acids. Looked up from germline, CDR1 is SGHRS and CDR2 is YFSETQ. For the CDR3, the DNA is TGCGCCAGCAGCGGTTTGGGAGACACTGAAGCTTTCTTT. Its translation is CASSGLGDTEAFF.

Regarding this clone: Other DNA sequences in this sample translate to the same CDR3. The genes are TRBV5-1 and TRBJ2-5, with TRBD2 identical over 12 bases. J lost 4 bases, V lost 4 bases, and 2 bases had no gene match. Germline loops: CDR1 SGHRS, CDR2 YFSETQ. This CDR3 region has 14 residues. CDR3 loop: CASSLGLAGETQYF. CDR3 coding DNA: TGCGCCAGCAGCCTGGGACTAGCGGGAGAGACCCAGTACTTC.

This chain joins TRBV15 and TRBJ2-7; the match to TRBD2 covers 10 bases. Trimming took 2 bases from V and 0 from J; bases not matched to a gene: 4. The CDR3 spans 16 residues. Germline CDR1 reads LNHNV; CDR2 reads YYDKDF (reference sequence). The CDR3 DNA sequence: TGTGCCACCAGCAGATCCGGGACTAGCGTCTCCTACGAGCAGTACTTC. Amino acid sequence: CATSRSGTSVSYEQYF.

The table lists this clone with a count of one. The CDR3 sequence: CASRGGLHPSNEQFF. CDR3 bases: TGTGCCAGCAGGGGGGGACTGCACCCCTCCAATGAGCAGTTCTTC. This chain uses TRBV6-5 with TRBJ2-1, with a tentative D call TRBD2 (6 bases). V shed 6 bases and J shed 6 bases, with 18 bases lying between them. Germline V lookup: CDR1 MNHEY, CDR2 SVGAGI. The CDR3 spans 15 residues.

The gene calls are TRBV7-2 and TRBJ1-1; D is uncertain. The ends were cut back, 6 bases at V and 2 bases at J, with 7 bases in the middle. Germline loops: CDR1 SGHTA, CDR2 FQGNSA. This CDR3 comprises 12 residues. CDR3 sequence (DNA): TGTGCCAGCAGGGGCCAAAACACTGAAGCTTTCTTT. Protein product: CASRGQNTEAFF.

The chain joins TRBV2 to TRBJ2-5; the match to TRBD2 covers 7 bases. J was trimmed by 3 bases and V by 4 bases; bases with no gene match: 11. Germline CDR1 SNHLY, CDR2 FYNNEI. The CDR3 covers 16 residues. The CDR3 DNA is TGTGCCAGCAGTGGGTCGGGCGGGAGAGGGGAAGAGACCCAGTACTTC. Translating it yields CASSGSGGRGEETQYF.

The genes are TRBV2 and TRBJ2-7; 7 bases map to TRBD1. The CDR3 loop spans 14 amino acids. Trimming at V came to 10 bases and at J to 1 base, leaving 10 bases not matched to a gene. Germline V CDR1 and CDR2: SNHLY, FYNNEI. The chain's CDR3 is CANKRQGSSYEQYF. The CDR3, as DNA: TGTGCCAACAAGAGACAGGGATCGTCCTACGAGCAGTACTTC.

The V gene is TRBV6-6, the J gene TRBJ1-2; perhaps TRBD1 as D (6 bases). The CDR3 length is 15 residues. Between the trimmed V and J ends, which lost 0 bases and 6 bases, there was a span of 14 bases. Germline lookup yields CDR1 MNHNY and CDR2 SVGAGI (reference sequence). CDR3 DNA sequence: TGTGCCAGCAGTTACTCGTTAACAGGGCCAGATGGCTACACCTTC. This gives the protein CASSYSLTGPDGYTF.

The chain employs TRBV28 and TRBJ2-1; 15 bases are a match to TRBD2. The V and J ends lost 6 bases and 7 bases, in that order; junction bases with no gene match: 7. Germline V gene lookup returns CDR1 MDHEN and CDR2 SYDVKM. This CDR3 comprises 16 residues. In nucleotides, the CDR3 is TGTGCCAGCAGCCTATCCGGGACTAGCGGGGGGAATGAGCAGTTCTTC. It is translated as CASSLSGTSGGNEQFF. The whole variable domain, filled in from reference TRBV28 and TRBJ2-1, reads DVKVTQSSRYLVKRTGEKVFLECVQDMDHENMFWYRQDPGLGLRLIYFSYDVKMKEKGDIPEGYSVSREKKERFSLILESASTNQTSMYLCASSLSGTSGGNEQFFGPGTRLTVL.

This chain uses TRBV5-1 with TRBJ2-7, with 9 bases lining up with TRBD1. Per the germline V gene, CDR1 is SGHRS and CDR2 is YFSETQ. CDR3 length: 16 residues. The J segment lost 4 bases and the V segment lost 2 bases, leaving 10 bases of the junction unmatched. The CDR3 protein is CASSLYGTGGSYEQYF. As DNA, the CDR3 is TGCGCCAGCAGCTTATATGGAACAGGGGGCTCGTACGAGCAGTACTTC.

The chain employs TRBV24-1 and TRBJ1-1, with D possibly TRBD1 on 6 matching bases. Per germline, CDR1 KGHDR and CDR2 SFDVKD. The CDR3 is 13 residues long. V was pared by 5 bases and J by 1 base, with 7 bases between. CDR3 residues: CATSGTENTEAFF. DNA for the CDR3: TGTGCCACCAGTGGGACAGAGAACACTGAAGCTTTCTTT.